The 12 T cell receptor beta chains below come from one sample, sequenced in a study of blood T cells in healthy people across ages. A second PCR, run for about 6 to 12 cycles, used a sample-barcoded 5' primer plus a J-beta primer mix. TCRdb ran MiXCR on the 5' RACE reads and lists one entry per CDR3 protein. The table shows about 1,400,000 distinct CDR3 sequences, with approximately 59% occurring only once. Sequences were obtained from blood. These receptors originate from a man between 18 and 35 years old in good health.

This clonotype was picked up a small number of times. The rearrangement uses TRBV29-1 and TRBJ2-1, with D unclear. Germline lookup yields CDR1 SQVTM and CDR2 ANQGSEA. V was shortened by 1 base and J by 11 bases, with 12 bases between the two germline ends. The CDR3 loop spans 12 amino acids. As DNA, the CDR3 is TGCAGCGTTGAAGGGGGTCTCCGGAAGCAGTTCTTC. It translates to CSVEGGLRKQFF.

This clonotype was seen more than once but under ten times. The chain uses TRBV25-1 and TRBJ2-5; D gene ambiguous. V was shortened by 4 bases and J by 5 bases, with 14 bases between the two germline ends. This CDR3 spans 14 amino acids. Germline assignment: CDR1 MGHDK and CDR2 SYGVNS. CDR3 sequence: CASSGPLVVETQYF. The CDR3 DNA reads TGTGCCAGCAGTGGTCCCCTAGTGGTGGAGACCCAGTACTTC.

The chain uses TRBV9 and TRBJ2-2; 9 nucleotides agree with TRBD1. J gave up 4 bases and V 3 bases, and 7 bases lay outside the gene matches. CDR1 and CDR2 from the germline V gene are SGDLS and YYNGEE. The CDR3 loop spans 16 amino acids. The CDR3 reads CASSGSQGAGTGELFF. The DNA of the CDR3 is TGTGCCAGCAGCGGTTCACAGGGGGCTGGCACCGGGGAGCTGTTTTTT.

This clonotype was detected ten times or more. The J gene is TRBJ2-7, the V gene TRBV12-3 or TRBV12-4; no reliable D call. Trimming cost V 6 bases and J 1 base, with 13 bases left between them. This CDR3 comprises 14 residues. The CDR3 reads CASSRLLESYEQYF. The CDR3 DNA reads TGTGCCAGCAGCCGACTCTTGGAGTCCTACGAGCAGTACTTC.

The V call is TRBV28, the J call TRBJ1-6, with 7 nucleotides matching TRBD1. This CDR3 has 16 amino acids. The germline gives CDR1 MDHEN, CDR2 SYDVKM. With 4 bases clipped from V and 4 bases from J, the junction kept 7 bases outside the gene matches. Written as DNA, the CDR3 is TGTGCCAGCAGTTCCCCGGGACAGCAATATAATTCACCCCTCCACTTT. This codes for CASSSPGQQYNSPLHF.

J is TRBJ1-6 and V is TRBV7-2, with 9 bases fitting TRBD1. V lost 1 base to trimming and J lost 7 bases; unmatched junction nucleotides: 8. There are 17 residues in the CDR3. Germline lookup yields CDR1 SGHTA and CDR2 FQGNSA. The CDR3 DNA follows: TGTGCCAGCAGCTTAGTTGGGGGACAGGGACGGAATTCACCCCTCCACTTT. As protein: CASSLVGGQGRNSPLHF.

The chain uses TRBV20-1 and TRBJ2-5; 7 bases fit TRBD1. The J call could be wrong; TRBJ2-7 is a better fit for the DNA end. The CDR3 covers 13 residues. CDR1 and CDR2 (germline): DFQATT, SNEGSKA (reference sequence). The CDR3: CSASETGPYEQYF. CDR3 DNA sequence: TGCAGTGCTAGCGAGACAGGGCCCTACGAGCAGTACTTC.

The chain carries TRBV15 and TRBJ2-5; D might be TRBD2 (5 bases). The CDR3 has 16 residues. Trimming cost V 4 bases and J 0 bases, with 15 bases left between them. Germline V gene sequence: CDR1 LNHNV, CDR2 YYDKDF (reference sequence). The CDR3 nucleotides are TGTGCCACCAGCAAGCAAGTTAAGCGGAACCAAGAGACCCAGTACTTC. It is translated as CATSKQVKRNQETQYF.

The chain is built from TRBV7-2 and TRBJ1-1; no definite D call. Germline V gene lookup returns CDR1 SGHTA and CDR2 FQGNSA. The V and J ends lost 5 bases and 4 bases respectively, with 8 bases between them. This CDR3 has 12 amino acids. CDR3 bases: TGTGCCAGCAGCCTCATGGCCACTGAAGCTTTCTTT. Translated: CASSLMATEAFF.

The V gene is TRBV4-1, the J gene TRBJ1-1; D unclear. V was shortened by 1 base and J by 2 bases, with 11 bases between the two germline ends. Germline CDR1 reads MGHRA; CDR2 reads YSYEKL. The CDR3 sequence is 15 residues long. As DNA, the CDR3 is TGCGCCAGCAGCCAAGCGGACGGGAGAAACACTGAAGCTTTCTTT. Protein: CASSQADGRNTEAFF.

The chain is built from TRBV29-1 and TRBJ1-1; possible D gene TRBD1, 5 bases. The ends were cut back, 1 base at V and 4 bases at J, with 13 bases in the middle. The CDR3 length is 14 residues. CDR1 is SQVTM, CDR2 ANQGSEA, per germline. The CDR3 DNA reads as TGCAGCGTTGAAGGCCAGGGAGGTTCCACTGAAGCTTTCTTT. Translating gives CSVEGQGGSTEAFF.

This clonotype was observed a few times. This chain connects TRBV6-2 or TRBV6-3 to TRBJ2-7; D unclear. Germline V CDR1 and CDR2: MNHEY, SVGEGT. Trimming shortened V by 2 bases and J by 1 base, and 9 bases separated the two germline ends. The length of the CDR3 is 14 residues. CDR3 in amino acids: CASSYNSGSYEQYF. The CDR3 coding sequence is TGTGCCAGCAGTTACAACAGTGGATCCTACGAGCAGTACTTC.